This is a list of T cell receptor beta chains from one sample in a study of shared clonotypes between healthy human individuals. The protocol was immunoSEQ multiplex PCR, while the TCRdb copy is restricted to in-frame clones and leaves out a portion. The sample holds some 2,000,000 clones; approximately 94% are singletons and the top ten take around 0.13%. What was sequenced was naive CD4+ T cells sorted from blood. These receptor sequences come from a man between 18 and 35 years old in good health. CDR3s include the opening cysteine and the closing phenylalanine or tryptophan. The order of the fields is CDR3 protein, CDR3 DNA, clone size, V gene, J gene, D gene. The D gene is left open where the match is weak. The size of a clone is reported for some rows only, either as once, few or many, or as a class for expanded clones.

CAWSGTDNSPLHF	TGTGCCTGGTCCGGGACAGATAATTCACCCCTCCACTTT	once	TRBV30	TRBJ1-6	TRBD1
CASSFTGGEADTQYF	TGTGCCAGCAGCTTTACCGGGGGCGAGGCAGATACGCAGTATTTT	once	TRBV5-4	TRBJ2-3	.
CASSLSGLANTGELFF	TGTGCCAGCAGTCTTTCGGGACTAGCAAACACCGGGGAGCTGTTTTTT	.	TRBV28	TRBJ2-2	TRBD2
CATFDTVGYGYTF	TGTGCCACCTTTGATACCGTGGGGTATGGCTACACCTTC	.	TRBV28	TRBJ1-2	.
CASTPTGGIYEQYF	TGTGCCAGCACCCCGACAGGGGGCATCTACGAGCAGTACTTC	.	TRBV25-1	TRBJ2-7	TRBD1
CASSPGIAGGRYNEQFF	TGTGCCAGCAGCCCTGGAATAGCGGGGGGGCGGTACAATGAGCAGTTCTTC	.	TRBV11-2	TRBJ2-1	TRBD2
CSVGMTSGSRTGELFF	TGCAGCGTTGGAATGACTAGCGGGAGTAGGACCGGGGAGCTGTTTTTT	.	TRBV29-1	TRBJ2-2	TRBD2
CAITGSGNTGELFF	TGTGCCATTACGGGTAGCGGAAACACCGGGGAGCTGTTTTTT	.	TRBV7-9	TRBJ2-2	.
CASSEVGGIGGYTF	TGTGCCAGCAGTGAGGTTGGCGGAATAGGGGGCTACACCTTC	.	TRBV6-1	TRBJ1-2	.
CASSETSGIHEQYF	TGCGCCAGCAGCGAGACTAGCGGGATCCACGAGCAGTACTTC	.	TRBV5-1	TRBJ2-7	TRBD2
CASSRTGDSYEQYF	TGTGCCAGCAGTCGTACAGGGGACTCCTACGAGCAGTACTTC	.	TRBV6-6	TRBJ2-7	TRBD1
CASSRINNNEQFF	TGTGCCAGCAGCCGAATTAATAACAATGAGCAGTTCTTC	.	TRBV6-5	TRBJ2-1	.
CASSPRIVWAGAEETQYF	TGTGCCAGCAGCCCCAGAATAGTATGGGCGGGAGCGGAAGAGACCCAGTACTTC	.	TRBV9	TRBJ2-5	TRBD2
CASSRPGQTSGNTIYF	TGTGCCAGCTCACGCCCGGGACAGACCTCTGGAAACACCATATATTTT	.	TRBV18	TRBJ1-3	TRBD1
CSVEGQLNTEAFF	TGCAGCGTTGAGGGGCAGCTGAACACTGAAGCTTTCTTT	.	TRBV29-1	TRBJ1-1	.
CASSPGTSGRPKFF	TGTGCCAGCAGTCCGGGGACTAGCGGGAGGCCCAAGTTCTTC	.	TRBV6-6	TRBJ2-1	TRBD2
CASSSPDYGYTF	TGTGCCAGCAGCTCGCCAGACTATGGCTACACCTTC	.	TRBV7-2	TRBJ1-2	.
CSVDVPGTAVNYGYTF	TGCAGCGTTGACGTACCCGGGACAGCCGTCAACTATGGCTACACCTTC	.	TRBV29-1	TRBJ1-2	TRBD1
CASSLRRAETQYF	TGTGCCAGCAGCCTACGGAGGGCGGAGACCCAGTACTTC	.	TRBV5-8	TRBJ2-5	.
CASSLNRYEQYF	TGTGCCAGCAGCCTAAATCGCTACGAGCAGTACTTC	.	TRBV5-4	TRBJ2-7	.
CASSLDPPGQGYEQYF	TGCGCCAGCAGCTTGGATCCCCCGGGACAGGGCTACGAGCAGTACTTC	.	TRBV5-1	TRBJ2-7	TRBD1
CASSYSREVSYEQYF	TGTGCCAGCAGTTACTCACGGGAGGTCTCCTACGAGCAGTACTTC	.	TRBV6-5	TRBJ2-7	TRBD2
CASSYSSGRPGELFF	TGTGCCAGCAGTTACTCATCAGGGAGGCCCGGGGAGCTGTTTTTT	.	TRBV6-6	TRBJ2-2	.
CASSLKGAHYEQYF	TGTGCCAGCAGTTTAAAAGGGGCCCACTACGAGCAGTACTTC	.	TRBV27	TRBJ2-7	.
CASSYVGGKLFF	TGTGCCAGCAGTTACGTGGGGGGAAAACTGTTTTTT	few	TRBV6-5	TRBJ1-4	.
CASSHHGTGINQPQHF	TGTGCCAGCAGCCACCACGGGACAGGGATAAATCAGCCCCAGCATTTT	.	TRBV7-9	TRBJ1-5	TRBD1
CASSPSTGVYSPLHF	TGTGCCAGCAGCCCGTCGACAGGGGTGTATTCACCCCTCCACTTT	once	TRBV5-4	TRBJ1-6	TRBD1
CASRPGQGLYGYTF	TGTGCCAGCAGACCGGGACAGGGCCTTTATGGCTACACCTTC	.	TRBV6-5	TRBJ1-2	TRBD1
CASGAEMNTEAFF	TGTGCCAGCGGGGCAGAAATGAACACTGAAGCTTTCTTT	.	TRBV7-3	TRBJ1-1	.
CASSQDVGLGGYEQYF	TGCGCCAGCAGCCAAGATGTGGGACTGGGGGGCTACGAGCAGTACTTC	.	TRBV4-1	TRBJ2-7	.
CASSGGLGAYSYEQYF	TGTGCCAGCAGTGGAGGGCTAGGGGCCTATAGTTACGAGCAGTACTTC	once	TRBV2	TRBJ2-7	.
CASSLAGEGKNIQYF	TGCGCCAGCAGCTTGGCGGGGGAGGGCAAAAACATTCAGTACTTC	.	TRBV5-1	TRBJ2-4	TRBD2
CASGGRGAEAFF	TGTGCCAGCGGAGGGAGGGGGGCTGAAGCTTTCTTT	.	TRBV13	TRBJ1-1	.
CASSIGTGIYSNQPQHF	TGTGCCAGTAGTATCGGGACAGGGATTTATAGCAATCAGCCCCAGCATTTT	once	TRBV19	TRBJ1-5	TRBD1
CAWSPVRELFF	TGTGCCTGGAGCCCAGTTAGGGAGCTGTTTTTT	once	TRBV30	TRBJ2-2	.
CASSLWETQYF	TGCGCCAGCAGCTTATGGGAGACCCAGTACTTC	once	TRBV5-1	TRBJ2-5	.
CASSQDRDNQPQHF	TGTGCCAGCTCCCAGGACAGGGACAATCAGCCCCAGCATTTT	.	TRBV18	TRBJ1-5	TRBD1
CASRGTSGGNEQFF	TGTGCCAGCAGGGGGACTAGCGGGGGAAATGAGCAGTTCTTC	.	TRBV2	TRBJ2-1	TRBD2
CASTPLDTGELFF	TGTGCCAGCACCCCCCTAGACACCGGGGAGCTGTTTTTT	.	TRBV7-9	TRBJ2-2	.
CASSLAGAYEQYF	TGTGCCAGCAGTCTAGCGGGAGCTTACGAGCAGTACTTC	.	TRBV25-1	TRBJ2-7	TRBD2
CASSFGGRANTF	TGTGCCAGCAGTTTTGGTGGCAGGGCGAACACCTTC	.	TRBV28	TRBJ1-2	.
CASSQGGQNYGYTF	TGTGCCAGCAGCCAGGGGGGGCAGAACTATGGCTACACCTTC	.	TRBV9	TRBJ1-2	TRBD1
CASSLGTGSGNTIYF	TGCGCCAGCAGCTTGGGGACGGGTTCAGGAAACACCATATATTTT	.	TRBV5-1	TRBJ1-3	.
CASSPIRGDTEAFF	TGCGCCAGCAGCCCTATACGGGGGGACACTGAAGCTTTCTTT	.	TRBV4-1	TRBJ1-1	.
CASRRISYEQYF	TGTGCCAGCAGAAGGATCTCCTACGAGCAGTACTTC	.	TRBV2	TRBJ2-7	.
CASSRVGLTETQYF	TGCGCCAGCAGCCGGGTAGGACTAACAGAGACCCAGTACTTC	once	TRBV4-1	TRBJ2-5	.
CARPIPGQGAYEQYF	TGTGCCAGACCCATCCCAGGACAGGGGGCCTACGAGCAGTACTTC	.	TRBV5-3	TRBJ2-7	TRBD1
CASSLWSGTYQETQYF	TGTGCCAGCAGCTTATGGTCGGGGACGTACCAAGAGACCCAGTACTTC	.	TRBV7-9	TRBJ2-5	.
CASSLDGGYNSPLHF	TGTGCCAGCAGCTTAGATGGGGGGTATAATTCACCCCTCCACTTT	.	TRBV7-9	TRBJ1-6	.
CASSLRTSGANEQFF	TGTGCCAGCAGCTTAAGGACTAGCGGAGCCAATGAGCAGTTCTTC	.	TRBV7-9	TRBJ2-1	TRBD2
CASSLEHLNYEQYF	TGTGCCAGCAGCTTGGAACACCTCAACTACGAGCAGTACTTC	.	TRBV5-5	TRBJ2-7	.
CASPISEELFF	TGTGCCAGCCCGATTAGTGAAGAACTGTTTTTT	.	TRBV27	TRBJ1-4	.
CASSYRDRVGEKLFF	TGTGCCAGCAGTTACCGAGACAGGGTTGGAGAAAAACTGTTTTTT	.	TRBV6-6	TRBJ1-4	TRBD1
CASTGGERYTEAFF	TGCGCCAGCACAGGGGGCGAGAGGTACACTGAAGCTTTCTTT	.	TRBV5-1	TRBJ1-1	TRBD1
CASRGLLNNEQFF	TGTGCCAGCCGGGGACTACTCAACAATGAGCAGTTCTTC	.	TRBV27	TRBJ2-1	TRBD2